Listed below are T cell receptor beta chains from one sample, sequenced in a study of OX40 agonist ivuxolimab in advanced cancers. Repertoires were generated with immunoSEQ multiplex PCR, while TCRdb's copy carries only in-frame clones and drops some. The repertoire holds 65,000 to 100,000 clones, 91% seen once, with approximately 6.5% in the top ten. The sequencing here drew on CD4+ or CD8+ T cells sorted from blood, taken in a trial of the OX40 agonist ivuxolimab. These receptors were collected from an adult with an advanced solid tumor such as melanoma, head and neck, liver or kidney cancer. The conserved cysteine and the conserved F or W are not part of the CDR3 here.

cdr3_aa: ASPSKNEQF
v_call: TRBV28
j_call: TRBJ2-1

cdr3_aa: ASSLEGLYGYT
v_call: TRBV5-1
j_call: TRBJ1-2

cdr3_aa: ASSEIGPSRGYT
v_call: TRBV2
j_call: TRBJ1-2

cdr3_aa: ASSLEGRGRGDEQF
v_call: TRBV5-8
j_call: TRBJ2-1

cdr3_aa: SALTGVNQPQH
v_call: TRBV29-1
j_call: TRBJ1-5

cdr3_aa: ATSRGSYGYT
v_call: TRBV15
j_call: TRBJ1-2

cdr3_aa: ASSLGGQGSHGYT
v_call: TRBV5-5
j_call: TRBJ1-2

cdr3_aa: ASSLGGSYSTDTQY
v_call: TRBV11-3
j_call: TRBJ2-3

cdr3_aa: ASSFRLGNEQF
v_call: TRBV9
j_call: TRBJ2-1

cdr3_aa: SVPESGRGNTGELF
v_call: TRBV29-1
j_call: TRBJ2-2

cdr3_aa: ASCERNYEQY
v_call: TRBV23-1
j_call: TRBJ2-7

cdr3_aa: ASTVAGAAYNEQF
v_call: TRBV19
j_call: TRBJ2-1

cdr3_aa: ASSVRAGEPDEQF
v_call: TRBV9
j_call: TRBJ2-1

cdr3_aa: ASSPPGGGISYEQY
v_call: TRBV18
j_call: TRBJ2-7

cdr3_aa: ASISGSYEQY
v_call: TRBV2
j_call: TRBJ2-7

cdr3_aa: AISEGRVLAGEWETQY
v_call: TRBV10-3
j_call: TRBJ2-5

cdr3_aa: AWSSDRGNYGYT
v_call: TRBV30
j_call: TRBJ1-2

cdr3_aa: ASSVGLADYEQY
v_call: TRBV9
j_call: TRBJ2-7

cdr3_aa: ASSPEGAGNTIY
v_call: TRBV18
j_call: TRBJ1-3

cdr3_aa: ASSLGLSDTQY
v_call: TRBV6-4
j_call: TRBJ2-3

cdr3_aa: ASSPLAGGPTSDTGELF
v_call: TRBV7-9
j_call: TRBJ2-2

cdr3_aa: ASSMGGLYGYT
v_call: TRBV19
j_call: TRBJ1-2

cdr3_aa: ASSQSWQRTDTQY
v_call: TRBV23-1
j_call: TRBJ2-3

cdr3_aa: SVARGLGNTIY
v_call: TRBV29-1
j_call: TRBJ1-3

cdr3_aa: ASSPGRERMNTEAF
v_call: TRBV27
j_call: TRBJ1-1

cdr3_aa: ASSPRGGISSGANVLT
v_call: TRBV9
j_call: TRBJ2-6

cdr3_aa: ASSLLTPSIGTGGGNEQY
v_call: TRBV7-6
j_call: TRBJ2-7

cdr3_aa: ASSKAIREKGRDHEQY
v_call: TRBV21-1
j_call: TRBJ2-7

cdr3_aa: ASSQRPTTRAGDRDHNEQF
v_call: TRBV14
j_call: TRBJ2-1

cdr3_aa: ASAVSGANVLT
v_call: TRBV19
j_call: TRBJ2-6

cdr3_aa: ASSPSGRSLNEQF
v_call: TRBV18
j_call: TRBJ2-1

cdr3_aa: ASSLSRGNGYT
v_call: TRBV7-2
j_call: TRBJ1-2

cdr3_aa: ASSFGQIYQETQY
v_call: TRBV28
j_call: TRBJ2-5

cdr3_aa: ASRTSGLSSYNEQF
v_call: TRBV19
j_call: TRBJ2-1

cdr3_aa: AWNRGNAKNIQY
v_call: TRBV30
j_call: TRBJ2-4

cdr3_aa: ASSEERGRAGEQF
v_call: TRBV6-1
j_call: TRBJ2-1

cdr3_aa: ASSQRETSAYEQY
v_call: TRBV5-4
j_call: TRBJ2-7